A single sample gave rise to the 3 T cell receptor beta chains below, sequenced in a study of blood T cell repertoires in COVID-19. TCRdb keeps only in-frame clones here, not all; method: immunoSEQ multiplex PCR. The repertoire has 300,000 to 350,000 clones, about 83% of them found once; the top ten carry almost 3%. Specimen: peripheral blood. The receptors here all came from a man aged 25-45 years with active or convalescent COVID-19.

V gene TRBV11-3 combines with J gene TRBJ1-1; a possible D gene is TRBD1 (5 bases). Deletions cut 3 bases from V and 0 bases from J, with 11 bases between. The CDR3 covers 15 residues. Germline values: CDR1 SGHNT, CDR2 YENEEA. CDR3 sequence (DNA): TGTGCCAGCAGCTTGGGAGGGGCAGTGAACACTGAAGCTTTCTTT. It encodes CASSLGGAVNTEAFF.

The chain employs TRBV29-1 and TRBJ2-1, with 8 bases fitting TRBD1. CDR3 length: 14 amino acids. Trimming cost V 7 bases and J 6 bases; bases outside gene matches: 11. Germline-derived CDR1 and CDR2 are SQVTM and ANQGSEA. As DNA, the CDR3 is TGCAGCGAGAGAGGGACAGGTCCAGGCAATGAGCAGTTCTTC. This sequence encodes CSERGTGPGNEQFF.

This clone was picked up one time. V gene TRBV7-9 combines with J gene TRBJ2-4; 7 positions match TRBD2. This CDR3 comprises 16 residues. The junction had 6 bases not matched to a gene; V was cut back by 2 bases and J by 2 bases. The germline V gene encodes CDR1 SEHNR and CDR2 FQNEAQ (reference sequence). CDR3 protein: CASSLSASGTKNIQYF. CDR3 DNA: TGTGCCAGCAGCTTATCGGCTAGCGGTACCAAAAACATTCAGTACTTC. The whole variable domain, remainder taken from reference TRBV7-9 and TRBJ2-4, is DTGVSQNPRHKITKRGQNVTFRCDPISEHNRLYWYRQTLGQGPEFLTYFQNEAQLEKSRLLSDRFSAERPKGSFSTLEIQRTEQGDSAMYLCASSLSASGTKNIQYFGAGTRLSVL.